This T cell receptor (beta chain) is from a study of beta chain features in type 1 diabetes. Expressed TCRB transcripts were sequenced because the entire RNA isolate underwent reverse transcription. Here immunoSEQ multiplex PCR was the method, and the copy in TCRdb shows in-frame clones only, minus some. The repertoire holds about 220,000 clones, with approximately 11% as singletons. In its sample, this clone was seen a few times. This CDR3 region has 14 residues. CDR1 is SGDLS, CDR2 YYNGEE, per germline. V was clipped by 0 bases and J by 3 bases, with 9 bases between them. Stem cell-like memory, regulatory, central memory and naive CD4+ cells were sorted via CD45RO/CCR7/CD25/CD127/CD95/CD27.

This TCR was sampled from a man between 18 and 29 years old in good health. The V call is TRBV9, the J call TRBJ1-1, with D unresolved. Sequencing was performed on central memory CD4+ T cells from blood. CDR3: CASSVDWADTEAFF. The CDR3 DNA is TGTGCCAGCAGCGTAGACTGGGCAGACACTGAAGCTTTCTTT.